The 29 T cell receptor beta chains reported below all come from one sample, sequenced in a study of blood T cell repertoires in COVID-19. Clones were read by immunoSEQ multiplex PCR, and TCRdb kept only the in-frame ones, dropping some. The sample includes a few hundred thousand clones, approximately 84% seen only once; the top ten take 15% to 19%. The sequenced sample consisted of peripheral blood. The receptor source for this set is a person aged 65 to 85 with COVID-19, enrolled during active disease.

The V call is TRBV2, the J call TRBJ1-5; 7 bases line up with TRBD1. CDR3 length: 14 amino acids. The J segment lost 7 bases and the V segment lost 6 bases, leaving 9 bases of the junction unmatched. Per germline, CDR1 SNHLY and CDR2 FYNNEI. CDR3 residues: CASSARQGWQPQHF. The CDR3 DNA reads TGTGCCAGCAGCGCCCGACAGGGTTGGCAGCCCCAGCATTTT. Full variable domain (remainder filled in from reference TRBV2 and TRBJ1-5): EPEVTQTPSHQVTQMGQEVILRCVPISNHLYFYWYRQILGQKVEFLVSFYNNEISEKSEIFDDQFSVERPDGSNFTLKIRSTKLEDSAMYFCASSARQGWQPQHFGDGTRLSIL.

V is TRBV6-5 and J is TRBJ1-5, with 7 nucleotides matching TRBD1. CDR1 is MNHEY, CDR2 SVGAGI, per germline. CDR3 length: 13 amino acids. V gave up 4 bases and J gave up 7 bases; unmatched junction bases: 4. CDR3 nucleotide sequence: TGTGCCAGCAGTTCGACAGGGCGCCAGCCCCAGCATTTT. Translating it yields CASSSTGRQPQHF.

The CDR3 protein is CASTGTMRETQYF. The CDR3 region has the DNA TGTGCCAGTACAGGGACAATGAGAGAGACCCAGTACTTC. The rearrangement uses TRBV19 and TRBJ2-5; possible D gene TRBD1, 6 bases. V gave up 7 bases and J gave up 4 bases, with 13 bases separating them. CDR3 size: 13 residues. Germline assignment: CDR1 LNHDA and CDR2 SQIVND (reference sequence).

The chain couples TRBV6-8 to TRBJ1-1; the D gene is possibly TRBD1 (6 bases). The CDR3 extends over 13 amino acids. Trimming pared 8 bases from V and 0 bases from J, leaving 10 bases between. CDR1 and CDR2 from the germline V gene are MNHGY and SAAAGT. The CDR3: CASSGALNTEAFF. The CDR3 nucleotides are TGTGCCAGCTCAGGGGCACTGAACACTGAAGCTTTCTTT.

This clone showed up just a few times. CDR3 coding DNA: TGTGCCAGCAGCCCTGACAGGTCAGTGTACTACGAGCAGTACTTC. It specifies CASSPDRSVYYEQYF. V and J are TRBV2 and TRBJ2-7; D possibly corresponds to TRBD1 (6 bases). The germline CDR1 and CDR2 sequences are SNHLY and FYNNEI. The CDR3 runs to 15 residues. The V and J ends lost 6 bases and 3 bases respectively, with 18 bases between them.

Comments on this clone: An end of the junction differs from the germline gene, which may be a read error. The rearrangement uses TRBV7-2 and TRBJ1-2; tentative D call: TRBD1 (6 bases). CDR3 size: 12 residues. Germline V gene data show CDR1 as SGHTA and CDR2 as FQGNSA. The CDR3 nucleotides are TGTGCCAGCAGCTTAACAGGGCAGAGCCCAGTCTTC. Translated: CASSLTGQSPVF.

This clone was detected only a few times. The chain's CDR3 is CASSGYREPNEKLFF. The CDR3 DNA follows: TGTGCCAGTAGTGGATACAGGGAGCCTAATGAAAAACTGTTTTTT. The chain links TRBV19 to TRBJ1-4; the D gene is possibly TRBD1 (6 bases). CDR1 is LNHDA, CDR2 SQIVND, per germline (reference sequence). V gave up 5 bases and J gave up 3 bases, with 13 bases separating them. The CDR3 loop spans 15 amino acids.

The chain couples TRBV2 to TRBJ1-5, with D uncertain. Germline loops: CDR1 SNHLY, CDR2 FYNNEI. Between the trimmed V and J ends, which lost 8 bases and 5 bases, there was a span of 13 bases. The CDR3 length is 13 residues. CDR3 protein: CASADRGYQPQHF. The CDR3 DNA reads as TGTGCCAGCGCCGACCGGGGTTATCAGCCCCAGCATTTT.

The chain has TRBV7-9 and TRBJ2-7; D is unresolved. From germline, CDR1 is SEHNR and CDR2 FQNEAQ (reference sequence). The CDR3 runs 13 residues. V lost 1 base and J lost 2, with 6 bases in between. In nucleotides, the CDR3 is TGTGCCAGCAGCTTAGGTTCAGCCTACGAGCAGTACTTC. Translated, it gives CASSLGSAYEQYF.

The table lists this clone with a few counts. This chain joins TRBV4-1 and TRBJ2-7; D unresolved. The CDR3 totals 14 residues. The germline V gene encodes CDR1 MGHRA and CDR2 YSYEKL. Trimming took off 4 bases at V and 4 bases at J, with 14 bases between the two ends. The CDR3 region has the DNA TGCGCCAGCAGCCCCCGAGCATCCAATTACGAGCAGTACTTC. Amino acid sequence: CASSPRASNYEQYF.

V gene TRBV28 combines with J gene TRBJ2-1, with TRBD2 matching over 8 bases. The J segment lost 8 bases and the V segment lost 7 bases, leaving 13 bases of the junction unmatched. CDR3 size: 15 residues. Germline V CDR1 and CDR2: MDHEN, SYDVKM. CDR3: CASTLGLAGFDEQFF. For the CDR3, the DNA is TGTGCCAGCACCCTAGGGCTAGCGGGTTTCGATGAGCAGTTCTTC. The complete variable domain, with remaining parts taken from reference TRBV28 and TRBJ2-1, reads DVKVTQSSRYLVKRTGEKVFLECVQDMDHENMFWYRQDPGLGLRLIYFSYDVKMKEKGDIPEGYSVSREKKERFSLILESASTNQTSMYLCASTLGLAGFDEQFFGPGTRLTVL.

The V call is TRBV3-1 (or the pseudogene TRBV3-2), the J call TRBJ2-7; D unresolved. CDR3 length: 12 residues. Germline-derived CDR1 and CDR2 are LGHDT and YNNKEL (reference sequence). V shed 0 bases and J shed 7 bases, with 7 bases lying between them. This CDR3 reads CASSQDSREQYF. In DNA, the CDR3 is TGTGCCAGCAGCCAAGATTCCCGGGAGCAGTACTTC.

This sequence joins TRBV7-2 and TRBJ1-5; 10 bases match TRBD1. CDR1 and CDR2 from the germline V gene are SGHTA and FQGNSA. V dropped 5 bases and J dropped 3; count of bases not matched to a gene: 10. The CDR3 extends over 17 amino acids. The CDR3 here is CASSPPTGGWNNQPQHF. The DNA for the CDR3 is TGTGCCAGCAGCCCACCGACAGGGGGCTGGAACAATCAGCCCCAGCATTTT. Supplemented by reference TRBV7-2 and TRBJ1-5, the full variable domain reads GAGVSQSPSNKVTEKGKDVELRCDPISGHTALYWYRQSLGQGLEFLIYFQGNSAPDKSGLPSDRFSAERTGGSVSTLTIQRTQQEDSAVYLCASSPPTGGWNNQPQHFGDGTRLSIL.

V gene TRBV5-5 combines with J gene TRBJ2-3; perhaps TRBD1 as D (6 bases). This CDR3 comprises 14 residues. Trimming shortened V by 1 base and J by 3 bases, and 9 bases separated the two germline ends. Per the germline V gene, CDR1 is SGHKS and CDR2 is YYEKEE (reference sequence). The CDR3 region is CASSLLGGTDTQYF. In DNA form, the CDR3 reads TGTGCCAGCAGCTTGTTAGGGGGAACAGATACGCAGTATTTT.

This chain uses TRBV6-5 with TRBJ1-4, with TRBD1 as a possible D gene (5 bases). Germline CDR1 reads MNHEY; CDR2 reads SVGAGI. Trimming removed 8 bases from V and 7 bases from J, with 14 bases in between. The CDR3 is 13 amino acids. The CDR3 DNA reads TGTGCCAGCGGCCAGGGTCTTCGTGAAAAACTGTTTTTT. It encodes CASGQGLREKLFF.

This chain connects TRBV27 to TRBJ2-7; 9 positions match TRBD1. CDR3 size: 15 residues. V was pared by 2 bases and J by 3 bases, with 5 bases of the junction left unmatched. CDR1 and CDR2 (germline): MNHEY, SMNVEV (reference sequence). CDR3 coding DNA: TGTGCCAGCAGTTTAATGGGACAGGGTCTCTACGAGCAGTACTTC. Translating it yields CASSLMGQGLYEQYF.

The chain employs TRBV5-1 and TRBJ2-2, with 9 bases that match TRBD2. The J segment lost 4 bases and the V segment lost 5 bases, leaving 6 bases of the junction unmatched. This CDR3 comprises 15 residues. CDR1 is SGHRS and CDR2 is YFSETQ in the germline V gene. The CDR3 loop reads CASSSGLASTGELFF. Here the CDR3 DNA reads TGCGCCAGCAGTTCTGGACTAGCGTCCACCGGGGAGCTGTTTTTT.

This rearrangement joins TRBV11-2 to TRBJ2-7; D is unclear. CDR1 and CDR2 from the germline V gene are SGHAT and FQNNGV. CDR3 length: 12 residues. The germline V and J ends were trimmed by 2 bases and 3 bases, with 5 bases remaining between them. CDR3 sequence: CASSLFSYEQYF. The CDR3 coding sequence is TGTGCCAGCAGCTTATTCAGCTACGAGCAGTACTTC.

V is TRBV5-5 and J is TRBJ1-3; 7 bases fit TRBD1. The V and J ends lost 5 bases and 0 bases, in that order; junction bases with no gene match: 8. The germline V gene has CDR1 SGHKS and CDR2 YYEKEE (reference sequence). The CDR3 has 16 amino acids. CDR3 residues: CASSPTGLGSGNTIYF. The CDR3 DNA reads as TGTGCCAGCAGTCCGACAGGGCTCGGCTCTGGAAACACCATATATTTT. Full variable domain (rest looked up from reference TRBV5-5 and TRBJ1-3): DAGVTQSPTHLIKTRGQQVTLRCSPISGHKSVSWYQQVLGQGPQFIFQYYEKEERGRGNFPDRFSARQFPNYSSELNVNALLLGDSALYLCASSPTGLGSGNTIYFGEGSWLTVV.

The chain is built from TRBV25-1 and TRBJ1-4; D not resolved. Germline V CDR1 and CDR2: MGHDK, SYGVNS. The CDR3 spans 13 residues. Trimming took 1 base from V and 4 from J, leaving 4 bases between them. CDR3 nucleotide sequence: TGTGCCAGCAGTGAATCTTTTAATGAAAAACTGTTTTTT. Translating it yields CASSESFNEKLFF.

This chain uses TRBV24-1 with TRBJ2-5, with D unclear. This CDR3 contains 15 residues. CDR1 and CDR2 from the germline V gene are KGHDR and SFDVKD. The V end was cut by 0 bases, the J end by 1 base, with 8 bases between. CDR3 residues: CATSDLAQLQETQYF. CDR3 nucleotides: TGTGCCACCAGTGATTTGGCGCAACTCCAAGAGACCCAGTACTTC.

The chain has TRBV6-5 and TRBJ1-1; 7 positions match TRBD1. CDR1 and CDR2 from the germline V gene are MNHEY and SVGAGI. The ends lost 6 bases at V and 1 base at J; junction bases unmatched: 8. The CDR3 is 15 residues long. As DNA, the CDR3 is TGTGCCAGCAGCCGGGACAGAGCAGCGAACACTGAAGCTTTCTTT. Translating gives CASSRDRAANTEAFF.

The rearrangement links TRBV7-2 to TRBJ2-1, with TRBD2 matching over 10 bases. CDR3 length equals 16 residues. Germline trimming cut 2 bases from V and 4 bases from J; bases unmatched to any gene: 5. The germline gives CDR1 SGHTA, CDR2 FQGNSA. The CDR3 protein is CASSLPRTSGYNEQFF. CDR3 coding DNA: TGTGCCAGCAGCTTACCCAGGACTAGCGGATACAATGAGCAGTTCTTC. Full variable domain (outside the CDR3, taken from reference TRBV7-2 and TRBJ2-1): GAGVSQSPSNKVTEKGKDVELRCDPISGHTALYWYRQSLGQGLEFLIYFQGNSAPDKSGLPSDRFSAERTGGSVSTLTIQRTQQEDSAVYLCASSLPRTSGYNEQFFGPGTRLTVL.

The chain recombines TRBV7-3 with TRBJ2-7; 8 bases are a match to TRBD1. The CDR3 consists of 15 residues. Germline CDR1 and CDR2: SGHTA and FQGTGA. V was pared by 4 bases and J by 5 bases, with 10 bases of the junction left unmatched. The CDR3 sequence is CASSSYGQGLNEQYF. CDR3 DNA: TGTGCCAGCAGCTCGTACGGACAGGGCCTAAACGAGCAGTACTTC.

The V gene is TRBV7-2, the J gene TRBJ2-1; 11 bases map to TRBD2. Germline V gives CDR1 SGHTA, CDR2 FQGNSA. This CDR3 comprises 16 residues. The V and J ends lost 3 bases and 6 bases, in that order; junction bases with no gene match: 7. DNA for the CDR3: TGTGCCAGCAGCTTCGGTAGCGGGAGGGCCCTCAATGAGCAGTTCTTC. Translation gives CASSFGSGRALNEQFF.

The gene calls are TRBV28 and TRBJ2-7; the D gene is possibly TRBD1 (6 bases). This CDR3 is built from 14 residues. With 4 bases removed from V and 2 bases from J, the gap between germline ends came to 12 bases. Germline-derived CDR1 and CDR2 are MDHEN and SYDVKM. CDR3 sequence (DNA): TGTGCCAGCAGTTGGAACCGGGACACCTACGAGCAGTACTTC. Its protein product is CASSWNRDTYEQYF.

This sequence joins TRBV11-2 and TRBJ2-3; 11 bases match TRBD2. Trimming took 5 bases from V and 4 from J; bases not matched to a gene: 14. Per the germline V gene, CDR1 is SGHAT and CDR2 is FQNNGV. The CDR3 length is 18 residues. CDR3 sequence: CASSPTSGKFRGADTQYF. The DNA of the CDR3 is TGTGCCAGCAGCCCGACTAGCGGGAAGTTTCGAGGCGCAGATACGCAGTATTTT.

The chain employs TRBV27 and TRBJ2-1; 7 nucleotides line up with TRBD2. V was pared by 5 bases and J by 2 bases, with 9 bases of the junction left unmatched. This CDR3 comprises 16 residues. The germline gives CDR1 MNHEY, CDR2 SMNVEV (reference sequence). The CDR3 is CASSPSPSGPYNEQFF. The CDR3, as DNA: TGTGCCAGCAGTCCCTCCCCTAGCGGCCCCTACAATGAGCAGTTCTTC.

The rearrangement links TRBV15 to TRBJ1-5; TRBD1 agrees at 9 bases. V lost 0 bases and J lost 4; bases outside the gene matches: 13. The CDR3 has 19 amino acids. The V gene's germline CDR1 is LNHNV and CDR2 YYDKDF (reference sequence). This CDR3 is CATSRDNRRTGGPNQPQHF. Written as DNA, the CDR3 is TGTGCCACCAGCAGAGATAATCGGAGAACAGGGGGCCCGAATCAGCCCCAGCATTTT.